What follows is one T cell receptor (beta chain) and its context. Antigen: not known. It was autoimmune disease history or systemic immunosuppression that excluded patients. The study sampled blood at baseline, cycle 4 day 1, and cycle 7 day 1. This entry is derived from a study of OX40 agonist ivuxolimab in advanced cancers. Assay: immunoSEQ multiplex PCR; the TCRdb copy retains only in-frame clones and omits some. The sample records around 6,000 clones, around 81% being singletons. V lost 1 base to trimming and J lost 10 bases, with 19 bases between them. The CDR3 runs 16 residues. The germline V gene encodes CDR1 SEHNR and CDR2 FQNEAQ (reference sequence). Study-wide findings and caveats: Undetermined was the antigen specificity of the expanded peripheral T cells.

Sequencing was performed on CD4+ or CD8+ T cells sorted from blood, taken in a trial of the OX40 agonist ivuxolimab. The chain joins TRBV7-9 to TRBJ1-4; no clear D. This clonotype was sampled from an adult with an advanced solid tumor such as melanoma, head and neck, liver or kidney cancer. The CDR3 nucleotides are TGTGCCAGCAGCTTAGAAGCGATGGGAGGAGGATTAAAACTGTTTTTT. As protein: CASSLEAMGGGLKLFF.